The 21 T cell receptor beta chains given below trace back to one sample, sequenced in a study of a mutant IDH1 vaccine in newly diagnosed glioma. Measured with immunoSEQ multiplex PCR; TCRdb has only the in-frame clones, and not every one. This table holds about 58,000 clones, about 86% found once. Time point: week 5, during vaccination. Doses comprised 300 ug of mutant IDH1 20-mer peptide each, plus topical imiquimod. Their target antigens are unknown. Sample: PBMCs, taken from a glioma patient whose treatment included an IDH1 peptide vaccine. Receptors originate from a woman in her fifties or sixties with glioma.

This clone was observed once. CDR3 nucleotides: TGTGCCAGCAGTGTGACAGGGGGCTCCTACAATGAGCAGTTCTTC. It codes for CASSVTGGSYNEQFF. This rearrangement joins TRBV6-4 to TRBJ2-1; 9 positions match TRBD1. In germline, CDR1 is MRHNA, CDR2 SNTAGT. The junction had 1 base not matched to a gene; V was cut back by 4 bases and J by 0 bases. CDR3 length: 15 amino acids.

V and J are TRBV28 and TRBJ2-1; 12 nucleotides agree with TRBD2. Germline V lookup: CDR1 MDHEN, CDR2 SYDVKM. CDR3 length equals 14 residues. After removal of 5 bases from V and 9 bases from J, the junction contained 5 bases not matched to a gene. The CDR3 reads CASSRLAGDLEQFF. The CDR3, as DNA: TGTGCCAGCAGTCGACTAGCGGGGGATCTTGAGCAGTTCTTC.

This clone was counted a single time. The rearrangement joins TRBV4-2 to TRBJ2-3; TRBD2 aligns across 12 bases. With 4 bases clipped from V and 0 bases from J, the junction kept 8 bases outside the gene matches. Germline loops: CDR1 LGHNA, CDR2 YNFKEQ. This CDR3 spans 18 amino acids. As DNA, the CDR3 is TGTGCCAGCAGCCCCTTGGCTAGCGGGGGGGCGAGCACAGATACGCAGTATTTT. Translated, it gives CASSPLASGGASTDTQYF.

CDR3 region: CASKGLDSYEQYF. The CDR3 DNA follows: TGTGCCAGTAAGGGACTAGACTCCTACGAGCAGTACTTC. The chain links TRBV19 to TRBJ2-7; TRBD2 matches 8 bases. Trimming removed 7 bases from V and 0 bases from J; junction bases left unmatched: 2. The CDR3 has 13 residues. Germline V gene data show CDR1 as LNHDA and CDR2 as SQIVND (reference sequence). Full variable domain (remainder filled in from reference TRBV19 and TRBJ2-7): DGGITQSPKYLFRKEGQNVTLSCEQNLNHDAMYWYRQDPGQGLRLIYYSQIVNDFQKGDIAEGYSVSREKKESFPLTVTSAQKNPTAFYLCASKGLDSYEQYFGPGTRLTVT.

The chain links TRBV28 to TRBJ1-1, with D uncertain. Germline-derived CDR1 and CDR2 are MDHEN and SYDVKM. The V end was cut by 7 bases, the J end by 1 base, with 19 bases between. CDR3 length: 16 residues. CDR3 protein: CASTDGLAPTNTEAFF. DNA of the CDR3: TGTGCCAGCACCGATGGCCTTGCGCCGACGAACACTGAAGCTTTCTTT.

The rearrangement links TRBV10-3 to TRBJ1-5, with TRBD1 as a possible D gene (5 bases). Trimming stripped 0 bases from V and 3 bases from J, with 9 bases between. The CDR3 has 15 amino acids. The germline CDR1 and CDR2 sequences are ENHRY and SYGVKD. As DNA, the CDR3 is TGTGCCATCAGTGAGTCGGGCAGGGACAATCAGCCCCAGCATTTT. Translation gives CAISESGRDNQPQHF.

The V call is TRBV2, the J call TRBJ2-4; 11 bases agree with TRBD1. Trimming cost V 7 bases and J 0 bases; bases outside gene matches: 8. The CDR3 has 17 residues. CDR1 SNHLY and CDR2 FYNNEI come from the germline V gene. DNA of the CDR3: TGTGCCAGCACCGGGACAGGGGGGACACTAGCCAAAAACATTCAGTACTTC. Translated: CASTGTGGTLAKNIQYF.

CDR3 loop: CASRPGASGNTIYF. For the CDR3, the DNA is TGTGCCAGTAGACCAGGGGCGTCTGGAAACACCATATATTTT. The chain links TRBV19 to TRBJ1-3; D perhaps matches TRBD1 (6 bases). CDR1 LNHDA and CDR2 SQIVND come from the germline V gene (reference sequence). Between the trimmed V and J ends, which lost 6 bases and 1 base, there was a span of 10 bases. There are 14 residues in the CDR3.

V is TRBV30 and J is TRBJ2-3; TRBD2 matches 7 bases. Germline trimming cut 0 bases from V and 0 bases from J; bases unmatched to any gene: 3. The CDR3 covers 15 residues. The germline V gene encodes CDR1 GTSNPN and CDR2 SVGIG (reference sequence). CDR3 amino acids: CAWSVLARSTDTQYF. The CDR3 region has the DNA TGTGCCTGGAGTGTACTAGCGCGTAGCACAGATACGCAGTATTTT. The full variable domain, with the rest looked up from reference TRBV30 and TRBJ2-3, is SQTIHQWPATLVQPVGSPLSLECTVEGTSNPNLYWYRQAAGRGLQLLFYSVGIGQISSEVPQNLSASRPQDRQFILSSKKLLLSDSGFYLCAWSVLARSTDTQYFGPGTRLTVL.

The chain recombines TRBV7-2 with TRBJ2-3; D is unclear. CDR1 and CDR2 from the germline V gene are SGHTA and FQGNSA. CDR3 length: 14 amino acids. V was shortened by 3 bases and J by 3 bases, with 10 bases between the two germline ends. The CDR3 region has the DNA TGTGCCAGCAGCTTCGCGGTGCCTACAGATACGCAGTATTTT. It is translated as CASSFAVPTDTQYF.

The CDR3 sequence: CSGRDGSTYEQYF. The CDR3 nucleotides read TGCAGCGGCCGGGACGGATCTACCTACGAGCAGTACTTC. The J gene is TRBJ2-7, the V gene TRBV29-1; D possibly matches TRBD1 or TRBD2 (5 bases each). The length of the CDR3 is 13 residues. The ends were cut back, 7 bases at V and 2 bases at J, with 15 bases in the middle. Germline assignment: CDR1 SQVTM and CDR2 ANQGSEA.

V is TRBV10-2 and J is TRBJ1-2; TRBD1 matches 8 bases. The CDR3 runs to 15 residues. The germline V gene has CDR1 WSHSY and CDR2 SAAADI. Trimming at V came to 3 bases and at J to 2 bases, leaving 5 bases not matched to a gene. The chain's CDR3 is CASSEQAGGNYGYTF. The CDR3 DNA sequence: TGCGCCAGCAGTGAACAGGCAGGGGGCAACTATGGCTACACCTTC.

The CDR3 DNA reads as TGCGCCAGCAGCTTGTTAGGGGGCACCTTTTCTGGAAACACCATATATTTT. Its protein product is CASSLLGGTFSGNTIYF. The rearrangement uses TRBV5-1 and TRBJ1-3; TRBD1 matches 7 bases. The V gene's germline CDR1 is SGHRS and CDR2 YFSETQ. This CDR3 comprises 17 residues. With 1 base clipped from V and 1 base from J, the junction kept 8 bases outside the gene matches.

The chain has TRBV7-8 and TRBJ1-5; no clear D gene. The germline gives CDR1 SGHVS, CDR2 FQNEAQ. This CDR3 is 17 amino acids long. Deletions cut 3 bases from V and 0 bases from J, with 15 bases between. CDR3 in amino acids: CASSLLAGRYSNQPQHF. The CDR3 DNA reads TGTGCCAGCAGCTTGCTGGCAGGTAGATATAGCAATCAGCCCCAGCATTTT.

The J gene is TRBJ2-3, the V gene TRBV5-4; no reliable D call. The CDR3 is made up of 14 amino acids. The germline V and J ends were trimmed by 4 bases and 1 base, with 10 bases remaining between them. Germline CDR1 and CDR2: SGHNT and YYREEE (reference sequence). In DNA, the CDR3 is TGTGCCAGCAGCACCGAGGCTGGCACAGATACGCAGTATTTT. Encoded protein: CASSTEAGTDTQYF.

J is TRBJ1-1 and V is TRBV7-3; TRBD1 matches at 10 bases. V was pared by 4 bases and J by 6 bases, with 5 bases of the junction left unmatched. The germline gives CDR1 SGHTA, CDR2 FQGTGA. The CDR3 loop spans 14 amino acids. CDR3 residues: CASSSRDRGSEAFF. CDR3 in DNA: TGTGCCAGCAGCTCCCGGGACAGGGGATCTGAAGCTTTCTTT. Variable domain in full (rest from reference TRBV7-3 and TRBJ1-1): GAGVSQTPSNKVTEKGKYVELRCDPISGHTALYWYRQSLGQGPEFLIYFQGTGAADDSGLPNDRFFAVRPEGSVSTLKIQRTERGDSAVYLCASSSRDRGSEAFFGQGTRLTVV.

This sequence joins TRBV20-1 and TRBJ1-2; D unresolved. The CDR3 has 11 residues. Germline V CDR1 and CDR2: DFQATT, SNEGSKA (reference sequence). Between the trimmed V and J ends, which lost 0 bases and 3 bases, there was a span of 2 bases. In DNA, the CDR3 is TGCAGTGCTAGAGAGGACTATGGCTACACCTTC. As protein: CSAREDYGYTF.

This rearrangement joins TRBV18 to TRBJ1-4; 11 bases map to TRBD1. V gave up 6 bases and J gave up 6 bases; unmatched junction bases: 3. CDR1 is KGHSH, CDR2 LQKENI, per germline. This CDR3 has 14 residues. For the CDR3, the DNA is TGTGCCAGCTCCCCGGGACAGGGGGATGAAAAACTGTTTTTT. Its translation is CASSPGQGDEKLFF.

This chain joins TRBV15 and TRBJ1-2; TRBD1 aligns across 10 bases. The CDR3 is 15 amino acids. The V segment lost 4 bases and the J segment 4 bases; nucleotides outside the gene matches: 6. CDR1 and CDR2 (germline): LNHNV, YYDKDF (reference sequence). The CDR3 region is CATSNLDRGLYGYTF. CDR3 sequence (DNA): TGTGCCACCAGCAATTTAGACAGGGGGCTCTATGGCTACACCTTC.

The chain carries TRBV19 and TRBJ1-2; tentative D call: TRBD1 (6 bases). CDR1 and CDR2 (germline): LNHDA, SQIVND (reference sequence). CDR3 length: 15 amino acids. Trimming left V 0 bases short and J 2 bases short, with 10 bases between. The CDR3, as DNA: TGTGCCAGTAGTATAGATCGAGGACAGAACTATGGCTACACCTTC. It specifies CASSIDRGQNYGYTF.

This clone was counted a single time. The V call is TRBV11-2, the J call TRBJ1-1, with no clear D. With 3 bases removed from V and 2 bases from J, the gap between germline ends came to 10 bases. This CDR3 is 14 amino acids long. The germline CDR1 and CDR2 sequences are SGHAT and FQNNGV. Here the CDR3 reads CASSLGRTNTEAFF. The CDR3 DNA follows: TGTGCCAGCAGCTTGGGTCGGACTAACACTGAAGCTTTCTTT.